This entry lists 18 T cell receptor beta chains sequenced from one sample in a study of chemoradiotherapy in HPV16-positive cancers. TCRdb's copy holds only in-frame clones and misses some; the assay was immunoSEQ multiplex PCR. The data show about 20,000 clones, approximately 89% seen once. The sequenced sample was blood, obtained from a patient who underwent chemoradiotherapy. These receptor sequences come from a human donor with HPV-associated anogenital cancer.

The rearrangement uses TRBV30 and TRBJ2-1; TRBD2 aligns across 10 bases. This CDR3 spans 14 amino acids. The germline gives CDR1 GTSNPN, CDR2 SVGIG (reference sequence). V lost 1 base and J lost 9; bases outside the gene matches: 6. CDR3 DNA: TGTGCCTGGAGTGAGAGCGGGGGGGCCGTTGAGCAGTTCTTC. As protein: CAWSESGGAVEQFF.

The CDR3 DNA sequence: TGTGCCAGCAGTGAGGACGTGGCGCGGGGCTACACCTTC. This translates into CASSEDVARGYTF. The chain carries TRBV6-1 and TRBJ1-2; no clear D. This CDR3 is built from 13 residues. Trimming left V 3 bases short and J 8 bases short, with 13 bases between. CDR1 and CDR2 from the germline V gene are MNHNS and SASEGT.

This clone was observed a handful of times. This chain connects TRBV4-1 to TRBJ1-5; D ambiguous. Germline CDR1 and CDR2: MGHRA and YSYEKL. The length of the CDR3 is 17 residues. Trimming took 2 bases from V and 2 from J, leaving 16 bases between them. Written as DNA, the CDR3 is TGCGCCAGCAGCCAATTAGACCTCCTCCCTGGCAATCAGCCCCAGCATTTT. Protein sequence: CASSQLDLLPGNQPQHF.

The CDR3 reads CASSISGYEQYF. CDR3 DNA sequence: TGTGCCAGTAGTATAAGTGGCTACGAGCAGTACTTC. This rearrangement joins TRBV19 to TRBJ2-7; D is ambiguous. Germline CDR1 and CDR2: LNHDA and SQIVND (reference sequence). The germline V and J ends were trimmed by 2 bases and 3 bases, with 5 bases remaining between them. The CDR3 is 12 amino acids.

The gene calls are TRBV5-4 and TRBJ1-2, with D maybe TRBD1 (5 bases). The CDR3 covers 13 residues. Germline values: CDR1 SGHNT, CDR2 YYREEE (reference sequence). The ends were cut back, 0 bases at V and 4 bases at J, with 7 bases in the middle. This CDR3 is CASSLGGTYGYTF. The CDR3 bases are TGTGCCAGCAGCTTGGGGGGGACCTATGGCTACACCTTC.

A word on this clone: One end of the junction is discordant with germline, which a read error may explain. V and J are TRBV7-9 and TRBJ2-7; possibly TRBD2 for D (5 bases). The germline gives CDR1 SEHNR, CDR2 FQNEAQ (reference sequence). The CDR3 totals 12 residues. The CDR3 DNA sequence: TGTGCCAGCAGCTCGGCCGCGGGTGCTGCGATCTTC. It codes for CASSSAAGAAIF.

This rearrangement joins TRBV5-6 to TRBJ1-2; D uncertain. The CDR3 runs to 11 residues. Between the trimmed V and J ends, which lost 4 bases and 5 bases, there was a span of 6 bases. Looked up from germline, CDR1 is SGHDT and CDR2 is YYEEEE. The CDR3 protein is CASSTTYGYTF. The CDR3 bases are TGTGCCAGCAGCACTACTTATGGCTACACCTTC.

There are a few counts of this clone. The chain links TRBV7-9 to TRBJ2-3; possibly TRBD1 for D (5 bases). The CDR3 has 18 residues. Trimming cost V 1 base and J 5 bases, with 22 bases left between them. Per the germline V gene, CDR1 is SEHNR and CDR2 is FQNEAQ (reference sequence). The CDR3 region is CASSLGLVSPRAGDTQYF. In DNA, the CDR3 is TGTGCCAGCAGCTTAGGTCTGGTCAGTCCCAGGGCCGGAGATACGCAGTATTTT.

The chain uses TRBV29-1 and TRBJ2-1; 9 nucleotides match TRBD2. Germline V lookup: CDR1 SQVTM, CDR2 ANQGSEA. The V and J ends lost 8 bases and 4 bases, in that order; junction bases with no gene match: 9. The CDR3 contains 14 residues. The DNA of the CDR3 is TGCAGCTCCAAGGCTAGCGGGACATACAATGAGCAGTTCTTC. Translating gives CSSKASGTYNEQFF.

The chain carries TRBV28 and TRBJ1-1; no clear D. The CDR3 is 17 residues long. Germline V gene sequence: CDR1 MDHEN, CDR2 SYDVKM. Trimming took 3 bases from V and 2 from J, leaving 19 bases between them. The CDR3 nucleotides read TGTGCCAGCAGTTTTCTCGGCCTTACCCCCTCTAACACTGAAGCTTTCTTT. It yields the protein CASSFLGLTPSNTEAFF.

The chain employs TRBV30 and TRBJ1-6; D remains unclear. There are 13 residues in the CDR3. In germline, CDR1 is GTSNPN, CDR2 SVGIG (reference sequence). The V end lost 3 bases, the J end lost 0 bases, and 3 bases lay between the germline ends. DNA of the CDR3: TGTGCCTGGAGAAGCTCCTATAATTCACCCCTCCACTTT. This encodes CAWRSSYNSPLHF.

The CDR3, as DNA: TGTGCCAGCAGCTTAGGGGACAGCCCCTACAATGAGCAGTTCTTC. Translated, it gives CASSLGDSPYNEQFF. The rearrangement uses TRBV11-3 and TRBJ2-1; 7 bases are a match to TRBD1. The germline V gene encodes CDR1 SGHNT and CDR2 YENEEA. Losses at the gene ends were 1 base for V and 2 bases for J; bases not matched to a gene: 2. There are 15 residues in the CDR3.

The V gene is TRBV5-8, the J gene TRBJ1-2; no clear D gene. The CDR3 is made up of 12 amino acids. V lost 3 bases and J lost 4, with 7 bases in between. The germline CDR1 and CDR2 sequences are SGHTS and YDEGEE. The CDR3 spells CASSSVGYGYTF. The DNA for the CDR3 is TGTGCCAGCAGCTCTGTCGGCTATGGCTACACCTTC. Variable domain in full (rest from reference TRBV5-8 and TRBJ1-2): EAGVTQSPTHLIKTRGQQATLRCSPISGHTSVYWYQQALGLGLQFLLWYDEGEERNRGNFPPRFSGRQFPNYSSELNVNALELEDSALYLCASSSVGYGYTFGSGTRLTVV.

The chain employs TRBV5-6 and TRBJ2-2; possible D gene TRBD2, 5 bases. This CDR3 contains 14 residues. The V gene's germline CDR1 is SGHDT and CDR2 YYEEEE. V lost 1 base and J 5 bases, leaving 9 bases between the germline ends. CDR3 sequence (DNA): TGTGCCAGCAGCTTGTGGGAGCCAACCGGGGAGCTGTTTTTT. Its translation: CASSLWEPTGELFF.

The genes are TRBV4-1 and TRBJ2-1; D is uncertain. Germline V gives CDR1 MGHRA, CDR2 YSYEKL. V lost 0 bases and J lost 9, with 3 bases in between. The CDR3 runs 11 residues. The DNA for the CDR3 is TGCGCCAGCAGCCAAGAGGGTGAGCAGTTCTTC. Translating gives CASSQEGEQFF.

The J gene is TRBJ2-2, the V gene TRBV19, with D unresolved. V was pared by 1 base and J by 0 bases, with 3 bases between. The CDR3 is 14 residues long. Germline loops: CDR1 LNHDA, CDR2 SQIVND (reference sequence). The CDR3 DNA reads as TGTGCCAGTAGTATAGGTCCGAACACCGGGGAGCTGTTTTTT. Protein product: CASSIGPNTGELFF. Supplemented by reference TRBV19 and TRBJ2-2, the full variable domain reads DGGITQSPKYLFRKEGQNVTLSCEQNLNHDAMYWYRQDPGQGLRLIYYSQIVNDFQKGDIAEGYSVSREKKESFPLTVTSAQKNPTAFYLCASSIGPNTGELFFGEGSRLTVL.

V gene TRBV6-5 combines with J gene TRBJ1-1; D unclear. V shed 2 bases and J shed 1 base, with 11 bases lying between them. Germline CDR1 MNHEY, CDR2 SVGAGI. This CDR3 comprises 15 residues. The CDR3 is CASSYGWSGNTEAFF. The CDR3 region has the DNA TGTGCCAGCAGTTACGGGTGGTCAGGGAACACTGAAGCTTTCTTT.

The CDR3 nucleotides read TGTGCCAGCAGCGTCGAGATCCTCCTCGAGCAGTACTTC. Translation: CASSVEILLEQYF. This chain uses TRBV6-1 with TRBJ2-7; D is uncertain. The CDR3 contains 13 residues. The V gene's germline CDR1 is MNHNS and CDR2 SASEGT. Trimming removed 6 bases at V and 6 bases at J, with 15 bases between.